These 32 T cell receptor beta chains came from one sample sequenced in a study of molecular identifiers for immune sequencing clone quantification. TCRdb ran MiXCR on the PCR reads and lists one entry per CDR3 protein. The table lists 100,000 or so distinct CDR3 sequences, 21% of them singletons. The sample comprised naive CD8+ T cells from blood, with Jurkat cell RNA spiked in. The subset is: FACS-sorted CD8+CD4-CCR7+CD45RA+ naive T cells. These receptors all come from a human donor in good health. Some libraries in this study had Jurkat cell RNA spiked in.

The table lists this clonotype with a few counts. This chain links TRBV3-1 with TRBJ2-7, with D perhaps given as TRBD1 or TRBD2 (5 bases each). Per germline, CDR1 LGHDT and CDR2 YNNKEL (reference sequence). The CDR3 is 16 residues long. The V gene lost 3 bases and the J gene lost 0 bases, with 15 bases spanning the gap. For the CDR3, the DNA is TGTGCCAGCAGCCAGACCCGGGACCCCTACTCCTACGAGCAGTACTTC. It is translated as CASSQTRDPYSYEQYF.

This chain uses TRBV4-1 with TRBJ2-7; D might be TRBD2 (6 bases). Trimming took 4 bases from V and 2 from J, leaving 15 bases between them. Germline V gives CDR1 MGHRA, CDR2 YSYEKL. The length of the CDR3 is 15 residues. The CDR3 sequence is CASSPQRGSTYEQYF. The CDR3 coding sequence is TGCGCCAGCAGCCCCCAACGGGGGTCAACCTACGAGCAGTACTTC.

This clonotype was counted many times. V gene TRBV2 combines with J gene TRBJ2-5, with 7 bases identical to TRBD2. There are 15 residues in the CDR3. Looked up from germline, CDR1 is SNHLY and CDR2 is FYNNEI. Unmatched junction bases numbered 3, after V lost 2 bases and J lost 0 bases. The CDR3 DNA sequence: TGTGCCAGCAGTGAATCTAGCGGAGACCAAGAGACCCAGTACTTC. It translates to CASSESSGDQETQYF.

About this clonotype itself: A much larger clone differs from this one at a single base, so this may be a read error. The V gene is TRBV4-1, the J gene TRBJ2-1, with unresolved D. In germline, CDR1 is MGHRA, CDR2 YSYEKL. The CDR3 contains 16 residues. With 0 bases removed from V and 3 bases from J, the gap between germline ends came to 12 bases. CDR3 coding DNA: TGCGCCAGCAGCCAAGAAGGTGCACCGGTCTACAATGAGCAGTTCTTC. Its protein is CASSQEGAPVYNEQFF.

Many counts were recorded for this clonotype. The rearrangement links TRBV6-1 to TRBJ1-3; tentative D call: TRBD1 (5 bases). This CDR3 region has 16 residues. Per the germline V gene, CDR1 is MNHNS and CDR2 is SASEGT. Trimming removed 5 bases at V and 0 bases at J, with 14 bases between. CDR3 region: CASSSRGTSSGNTIYF. Written as DNA, the CDR3 is TGTGCCAGCAGTTCCCGTGGGACGAGCTCTGGAAACACCATATATTTT.

With regard to this clonotype: A read error may be the cause here, since a much bigger clone is one base away. This rearrangement joins TRBV28 to TRBJ2-7; D call uncertain. Between the trimmed V and J ends, which lost 8 bases and 3 bases, there was a span of 23 bases. Looked up from germline, CDR1 is MDHEN and CDR2 is SYDVKM. The CDR3 has 16 amino acids. CDR3 residues: CASQSSGSPPHYEQYF. The DNA for the CDR3 is TGTGCCAGCCAGAGTTCTGGCAGTCCGCCGCACTACGAGCAGTACTTC.

This clonotype appeared a single time. A read error may explain this, as a much larger clone is one base away. The chain uses TRBV27 and TRBJ2-3; possible D gene TRBD1, 6 bases. The CDR3 runs to 13 residues. Trimming pared 2 bases from V and 7 bases from J, leaving 10 bases between. Germline lookup yields CDR1 MNHEY and CDR2 SMNVEV (reference sequence). CDR3 DNA: TGTGCCAGCAGTTTAAGTGGACAGCATACGCAGTATTTT. As protein: CASSLSGQHTQYF.

This clonotype has a handful of counts. The chain is built from TRBV15 and TRBJ2-7; D uncertain. Germline V gene lookup returns CDR1 LNHNV and CDR2 YYDKDF (reference sequence). The ends were cut back, 6 bases at V and 0 bases at J, with 12 bases in the middle. The CDR3 is 14 residues long. CDR3 nucleotide sequence: TGTGCCACCAGTCCCGTTAGATTCTCCTACGAGCAGTACTTC. It is translated as CATSPVRFSYEQYF.

This chain joins TRBV7-3 and TRBJ2-5; 13 bases line up with TRBD2. CDR1 and CDR2 (germline): SGHTA, FQGTGA. V dropped 5 bases and J dropped 5; count of bases not matched to a gene: 8. The CDR3 covers 16 residues. The CDR3, as DNA: TGTGCCAGCAGCGTAGGACTAGCGGGAGTTCAGGAGACCCAGTACTTC. Its translation is CASSVGLAGVQETQYF.

This clonotype was seen at least ten times. V and J are TRBV14 and TRBJ2-6; D unclear. V was cut by 4 bases and J by 0 bases, with 7 bases left in between. This CDR3 region has 15 residues. Germline lookup yields CDR1 SGHDN and CDR2 FVKESK. The CDR3 DNA sequence: TGTGCCAGCAGCCCCTATTTCTCTGGGGCCAACGTCCTGACTTTC. It translates to CASSPYFSGANVLTF. The variable domain in full, with the rest retrieved from reference TRBV14 and TRBJ2-6, is EAGVTQFPSHSVIEKGQTVTLRCDPISGHDNLYWYRRVMGKEIKFLLHFVKESKQDESGMPNNRFLAERTGGTYSTLKVQPAELEDSGVYFCASSPYFSGANVLTFGAGSRLTVL.

This clonotype was seen repeatedly, ten times or more. This chain links TRBV7-9 with TRBJ1-1; D not resolved. With 2 bases removed from V and 5 bases from J, the gap between germline ends came to 15 bases. CDR1 is SEHNR and CDR2 is FQNEAQ in the germline V gene (reference sequence). The CDR3 totals 15 residues. CDR3: CASSLKNTLSTEAFF. CDR3 coding DNA: TGTGCCAGCAGCTTAAAAAACACCCTGAGTACTGAAGCTTTCTTT.

As concerns this clonotype: A much larger clonotype is one base distant, so this may be a read error. The CDR3 carries no conserved terminal phenylalanine or tryptophan, so it likely arises from a read error. The CDR3 coding sequence is TGCAGTGCTAGACCCGGGACGGCGAGCTACGAGCAGTACCTC. Translating it yields CSARPGTASYEQYL. This chain joins TRBV20-1 and TRBJ2-7, with D possibly being TRBD1 or TRBD2 (5 bases each). Trimming left V 2 bases short and J 3 bases short, with 14 bases between. The CDR3 runs 14 residues. Germline V gene sequence: CDR1 DFQATT, CDR2 SNEGSKA (reference sequence).

This clonotype was seen repeatedly, ten times or more. The rearrangement uses TRBV6-2 or TRBV6-3 and TRBJ2-1; 13 nucleotides line up with TRBD2. Germline loops: CDR1 MNHEY, CDR2 SVGEGT. The CDR3 is 14 residues long. J lost 12 bases, V lost 2 bases, and 4 bases had no gene match. CDR3 bases: TGTGCCAGCAGTTACGGACTAGCGGGAGTAGGGCAGTTCTTC. Protein: CASSYGLAGVGQFF.

This clonotype showed up many times. This sequence joins TRBV20-1 and TRBJ2-3; 9 bases are shared with TRBD2. The CDR3 runs to 17 residues. Germline V gene data show CDR1 as DFQATT and CDR2 as SNEGSKA (reference sequence). J lost 2 bases, V lost 6 bases, and 15 bases had no gene match. CDR3 amino acids: CSASLLSTSGLTDTQYF. CDR3 DNA: TGCAGTGCCTCCCTATTATCGACTAGCGGACTCACAGATACGCAGTATTTT.

This chain uses TRBV27 with TRBJ2-1; 9 nucleotides line up with TRBD2. The ends lost 5 bases at V and 5 bases at J; junction bases unmatched: 22. Germline V gene data show CDR1 as MNHEY and CDR2 as SMNVEV (reference sequence). The CDR3 contains 20 residues. CDR3 nucleotides: TGTGCCAGCAGTCCCTCGGCCCGGACTAGCGCACACCCCGGAGACAATGAGCAGTTCTTC. Residues: CASSPSARTSAHPGDNEQFF.

This clonotype showed up just a few times. This sequence joins TRBV3-2 and TRBJ2-2; the table names TRBD2, a call not compared with the DNA. TRBV3-2 counts as a pseudogene. The CDR3 contains 20 residues. The CDR3 sequence is CASSQDWLAGGPGEGGELFF. The CDR3 coding sequence is TGTGCCAGCAGCCAAGATTGGCTAGCGGGAGGGCCAGGAGAAGGCGGGGAGCTGTTTTTT.

The count of this clonotype is one. A junction end diverges from the germline sequence, so it may reflect a read error. This chain joins TRBV2 and TRBJ2-7; no reliable D call. The CDR3 is 15 residues long. CDR1 and CDR2 from the germline V gene are SNHLY and FYNNEI. CDR3 DNA sequence: TGTGCCGGCAGTGATTTGCGGCCCAGCTCCTACGAGCAGTACTTC. This translates into CAGSDLRPSSYEQYF. Using reference TRBV2 and TRBJ2-7 for the parts outside the CDR3, the full variable domain is EPEVTQTPSHQVTQMGQEVILRCVPISNHLYFYWYRQILGQKVEFLVSFYNNEISEKSEIFDDQFSVERPDGSNFTLKIRSTKLEDSAMYFCAGSDLRPSSYEQYFGPGTRLTVT.

As regards this clonotype: Just one base apart from a much larger clone, this may be a read error. This chain uses TRBV12-3 or TRBV12-4 with TRBJ1-1; TRBD1 is a possible D gene (5 bases). V was clipped by 3 bases and J by 6 bases, with 11 bases between them. The CDR3 runs to 13 residues. The DNA for the CDR3 is TGTGCCAGCAGTTTTCTGGGCAGGGCTGAAGCTTTCTTT. As protein: CASSFLGRAEAFF.

The chain combines TRBV12-3 or TRBV12-4 with TRBJ2-1; TRBD1 agrees at 7 bases. Unmatched junction bases numbered 12, after V lost 4 bases and J lost 3 bases. CDR3 length equals 17 residues. In DNA, the CDR3 is TGTGCCAGCAGTTCAGGAGAGAGGGGGCTGGGCTACAATGAGCAGTTCTTC. Translated: CASSSGERGLGYNEQFF.

This sequence joins TRBV5-1 and TRBJ1-1, with D possibly matching TRBD1 (5 bases). Germline CDR1 reads SGHRS; CDR2 reads YFSETQ. Deletions cut 3 bases from V and 1 base from J, with 10 bases between. The CDR3 sequence is 14 residues long. CDR3 coding DNA: TGCGCCAGCAGCTCCCTTGGGGCGAACACTGAAGCTTTCTTT. Translation: CASSSLGANTEAFF.

The chain couples TRBV4-2 to TRBJ2-5; no reliable D call. The V gene lost 8 bases and the J gene lost 4 bases, with 11 bases spanning the gap. CDR1 is LGHNA, CDR2 YNFKEQ, per germline. The CDR3 is made up of 12 amino acids. CDR3 residues: CASGPIGETQYF. CDR3 bases: TGTGCCAGCGGGCCGATTGGAGAGACCCAGTACTTC.

This clonotype was counted at least ten times. The chain combines TRBV27 with TRBJ1-1, with D unresolved. Deletions cut 3 bases from V and 8 bases from J, with 10 bases between. Germline V lookup: CDR1 MNHEY, CDR2 SMNVEV (reference sequence). The CDR3 has 12 amino acids. CDR3 protein: CASSFGPGEAFF. The CDR3 DNA sequence: TGTGCCAGCAGTTTTGGACCGGGGGAAGCTTTCTTT.

This clonotype was recorded at least ten times. V is TRBV27 and J is TRBJ2-1; D uncertain. Per the germline V gene, CDR1 is MNHEY and CDR2 is SMNVEV (reference sequence). V lost 6 bases, J lost 9 bases, and 12 bases lay in between. The length of the CDR3 is 12 residues. The CDR3 DNA sequence: TGTGCCAGCAGGCTCCCGGCCGGTGAGCAGTTCTTC. Its protein product is CASRLPAGEQFF.

This chain joins TRBV4-3 and TRBJ2-1; 11 bases match TRBD2. The CDR3 spans 16 residues. J lost 6 bases, V lost 0 bases, and 4 bases had no gene match. The germline CDR1 and CDR2 sequences are LGHNA and YSLEER. The CDR3 DNA is TGCGCCAGCAGCCAAGAGTCTAGCGGGAGGAGCAATGAGCAGTTCTTC. This gives the protein CASSQESSGRSNEQFF.

This clonotype was detected ten times or more. V and J are TRBV7-9 and TRBJ2-7; 10 nucleotides line up with TRBD1. Trimming cost V 3 bases and J 2 bases; bases outside gene matches: 4. The V gene's germline CDR1 is SEHNR and CDR2 FQNEAQ (reference sequence). The CDR3 consists of 15 residues. DNA for the CDR3: TGTGCCAGCAGCTTTTCCGGGACAGGGGCCTACGAGCAGTACTTC. Protein: CASSFSGTGAYEQYF.

This clonotype has a handful of counts. This chain uses TRBV20-1 with TRBJ2-7; 8 bases fit TRBD2. CDR1 is DFQATT and CDR2 is SNEGSKA in the germline V gene (reference sequence). V trimming: 3 bases; J trimming: 4 bases; junction bases outside the gene matches: 14. The CDR3 runs to 16 residues. This chain's CDR3 is CSASPQAGATIYEQYF. CDR3 sequence (DNA): TGCAGTGCTAGCCCTCAAGCGGGGGCCACAATATACGAGCAGTACTTC.

Ten or more counts support this clonotype. This chain connects TRBV4-2 to TRBJ2-1; a possible D gene is TRBD1 (5 bases). CDR1 is LGHNA and CDR2 is YNFKEQ in the germline V gene. Trimming left V 2 bases short and J 8 bases short, with 10 bases between. The CDR3 is 13 amino acids. CDR3 in amino acids: CASSQIRADEQFF. DNA for the CDR3: TGTGCCAGCAGCCAAATCAGGGCCGATGAGCAGTTCTTC.

This clonotype was seen ten or more times. The rearrangement links TRBV12-3 or TRBV12-4 to TRBJ2-3, with 11 bases fitting TRBD2. Trimming took 6 bases from V and 0 from J; bases not matched to a gene: 2. This CDR3 region has 15 residues. In nucleotides, the CDR3 is TGTGCCAGCAGCTGGACTAGCGGGAGCACAGATACGCAGTATTTT. It yields the protein CASSWTSGSTDTQYF.

This clonotype has at least ten counts. The chain has TRBV6-5 and TRBJ2-3; 9 nucleotides align to TRBD1. The CDR3 consists of 19 residues. Unmatched junction bases numbered 19, after V lost 6 bases and J lost 3 bases. From germline, CDR1 is MNHEY and CDR2 SVGAGI. CDR3 bases: TGTGCCAGCAGACCCACGTGGGGGGACAGGGACGGGAGAACAGATACGCAGTATTTT. As protein: CASRPTWGDRDGRTDTQYF.

This clonotype was seen many times. This chain uses TRBV5-6 with TRBJ2-7; 8 nucleotides line up with TRBD1. J lost 0 bases, V lost 4 bases, and 6 bases had no gene match. CDR1 and CDR2 (germline): SGHDT, YYEEEE. The CDR3 is made up of 15 amino acids. The CDR3 region has the DNA TGTGCCAGCAGCCCGTGGACAGGGAGCTCCTACGAGCAGTACTTC. Amino acid sequence: CASSPWTGSSYEQYF.

This clonotype was seen repeatedly, ten times or more. The V call is TRBV20-1, the J call TRBJ2-7; 11 nucleotides align to TRBD2. V dropped 5 bases and J dropped 0; count of bases not matched to a gene: 6. Germline V lookup: CDR1 DFQATT, CDR2 SNEGSKA (reference sequence). This CDR3 has 15 amino acids. The chain's CDR3 is CSAPSGRTSSYEQYF. The CDR3 region has the DNA TGCAGTGCTCCTAGCGGGAGGACGAGCTCCTACGAGCAGTACTTC.

This clonotype has only a few counts. The rearrangement links TRBV6-1 to TRBJ2-7; 7 bases fit TRBD1. CDR3 size: 14 residues. CDR1 is MNHNS and CDR2 is SASEGT in the germline V gene. J was trimmed by 5 bases and V by 0 bases; bases with no gene match: 4. The CDR3 protein is CASSEASTGDEQYF. The CDR3 DNA is TGTGCCAGCAGTGAAGCGTCAACAGGGGACGAGCAGTACTTC.